This entry describes one T cell receptor beta chain. No antigen is known for it. The data were obtained in a study of PD-1 blockade in classical Hodgkin lymphoma. Study findings and constraints: At C4D1, TCR diversity had climbed significantly for CD4+ cells, though not for CD8+ cells. Baseline diversity in complete responders resembled that of newly diagnosed patients. The drivers behind the repertoire differences, possibly disease activity or prior therapy, remain undefined. Newly diagnosed patients were reported to start with lower TCR diversity than healthy donors.

Relapses following autologous stem cell transplantation were seen in all patients, with brentuximab vedotin exposure varying. The assay was immunoSEQ multiplex PCR, and TCRdb's table has in-frame clones only and misses some. The sample gives tens of thousands of clones, approximately 74% of which show up once; more than 15% is in the top ten. Trimming left V 5 bases short and J 11 bases short, with 18 bases between. Germline V gene data show CDR1 as SGHAT and CDR2 as FQNNGV. This CDR3 has 13 amino acids. The rearrangement joins TRBV11-2 to TRBJ1-1; D is perhaps TRBD1 (6 bases). The sample consisted of peripheral blood mononuclear cells (PBMCs), taken at baseline. This receptor was obtained from a human donor with classical Hodgkin lymphoma. CDR3 nucleotide sequence: TGTGCCAGCAGCCTTTCAACAGGGACTTTGGCTTTCTTT. Translating it yields CASSLSTGTLAFF.